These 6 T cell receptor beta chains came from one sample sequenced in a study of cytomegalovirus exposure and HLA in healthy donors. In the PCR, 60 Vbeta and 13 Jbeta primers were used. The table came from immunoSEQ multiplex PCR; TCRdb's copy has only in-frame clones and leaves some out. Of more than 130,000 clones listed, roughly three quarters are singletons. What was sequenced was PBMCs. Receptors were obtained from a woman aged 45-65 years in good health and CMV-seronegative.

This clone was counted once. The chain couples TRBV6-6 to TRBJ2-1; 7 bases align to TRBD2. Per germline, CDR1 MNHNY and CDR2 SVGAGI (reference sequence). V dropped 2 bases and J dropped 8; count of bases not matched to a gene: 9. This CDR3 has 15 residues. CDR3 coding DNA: TGTGCCAGCAGTTACAGACCGGGGGGTAGGGATGAGCAGTTCTTC. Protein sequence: CASSYRPGGRDEQFF.

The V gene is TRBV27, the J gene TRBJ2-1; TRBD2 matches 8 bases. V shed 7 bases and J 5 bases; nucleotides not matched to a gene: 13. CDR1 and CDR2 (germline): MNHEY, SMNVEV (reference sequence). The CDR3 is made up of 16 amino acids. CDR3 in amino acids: CASINAAGGAHNEQFF. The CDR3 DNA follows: TGTGCCAGCATTAATGCCGCCGGGGGGGCCCACAATGAGCAGTTCTTC.

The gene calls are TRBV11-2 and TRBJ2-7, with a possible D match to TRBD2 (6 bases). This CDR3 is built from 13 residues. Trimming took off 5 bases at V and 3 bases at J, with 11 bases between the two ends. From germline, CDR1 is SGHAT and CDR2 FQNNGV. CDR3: CASSPVGGYEQYF. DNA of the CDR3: TGTGCCAGCAGCCCAGTGGGGGGCTACGAGCAGTACTTC.

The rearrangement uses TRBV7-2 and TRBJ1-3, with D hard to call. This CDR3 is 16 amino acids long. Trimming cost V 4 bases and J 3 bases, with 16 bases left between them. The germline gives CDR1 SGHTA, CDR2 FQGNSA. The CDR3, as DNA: TGTGCCAGCAGCTCCCAACCTACAGTGAGTGGAAACACCATATATTTT. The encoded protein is CASSSQPTVSGNTIYF.

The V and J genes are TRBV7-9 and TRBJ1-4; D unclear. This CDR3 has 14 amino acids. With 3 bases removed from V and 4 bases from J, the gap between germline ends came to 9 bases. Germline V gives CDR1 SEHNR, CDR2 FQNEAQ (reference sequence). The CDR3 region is CASSLVGGNEKLFF. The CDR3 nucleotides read TGTGCCAGCAGCTTGGTCGGTGGTAATGAAAAACTGTTTTTT.

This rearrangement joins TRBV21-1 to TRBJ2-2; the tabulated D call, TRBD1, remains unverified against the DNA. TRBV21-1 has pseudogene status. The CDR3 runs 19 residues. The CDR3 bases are TGTGCCAGCAGCAAAGCGCTCTCAAAGGGACAGGAGAACACCGGGGAGCTGTTTTTT. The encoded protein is CASSKALSKGQENTGELFF.